What follows are 7 T cell receptor beta chains derived from one specimen sequenced in a study of blood T cell repertoires in COVID-19. Here immunoSEQ multiplex PCR was the method, and the copy in TCRdb shows in-frame clones only, minus some. The sample records 68,000 or so clones, around nine tenths being singletons. Material for sequencing was peripheral blood. Source of these receptors: a middle-aged man with active COVID-19.

The chain is built from TRBV28 and TRBJ2-5; TRBD2 aligns across 8 bases. This CDR3 region has 14 residues. Losses at the gene ends were 5 bases for V and 6 bases for J; bases not matched to a gene: 8. The germline gives CDR1 MDHEN, CDR2 SYDVKM. The DNA of the CDR3 is TGTGCCAGCAGTCCCCCGGGAGGGTCGAAGACCCAGTACTTC. Amino acid sequence: CASSPPGGSKTQYF.

This clone was counted once. This chain joins TRBV7-2 and TRBJ2-7; 9 positions match TRBD1. This CDR3 is 14 amino acids long. CDR1 is SGHTA, CDR2 FQGNSA, per germline. The V and J ends lost 1 base and 3 bases, in that order; junction bases with no gene match: 1. The CDR3, as DNA: TGTGCCAGCAGCTTAGGGGACAGGGTCTACGAGCAGTACTTC. Protein product: CASSLGDRVYEQYF.

The chain employs TRBV4-3 and TRBJ1-2; no clear D. Germline CDR1 and CDR2: LGHNA and YSLEER. The CDR3 spans 15 residues. V was clipped by 4 bases and J by 12 bases, with 24 bases between them. In DNA, the CDR3 is TGCGCCAGCAGCCCAGATGGCAGATTCCGTAATCGGGACACCTTC. Its protein product is CASSPDGRFRNRDTF.

V is TRBV7-9 and J is TRBJ2-7; D is uncertain. With 1 base removed from V and 7 bases from J, the gap between germline ends came to 14 bases. The germline gives CDR1 SEHNR, CDR2 FQNEAQ (reference sequence). This CDR3 is built from 14 residues. The CDR3 DNA is TGTGCCAGCAGCTTAGGGGCCCCCCGTTGGGAGCAGTACTTC. Amino acid sequence: CASSLGAPRWEQYF.

The chain joins TRBV6-1 to TRBJ2-4; TRBD1 matches at 9 bases. Germline V gene data show CDR1 as MNHNS and CDR2 as SASEGT. This CDR3 comprises 20 residues. The J segment lost 1 base and the V segment lost 4 bases, leaving 17 bases of the junction unmatched. Here the CDR3 DNA reads TGTGCCAGCAGTGCCCCGGGGGGACAGGGACCTTCTTCGGCCAAAAACATTCAGTACTTC. Its translation is CASSAPGGQGPSSAKNIQYF.

The gene calls are TRBV5-6 and TRBJ2-5, with 10 bases aligning to TRBD2. The V and J ends lost 3 bases and 3 bases, in that order; junction bases with no gene match: 2. This CDR3 has 14 amino acids. The germline CDR1 and CDR2 sequences are SGHDT and YYEEEE. Here the CDR3 DNA reads TGTGCCAGCAGCTCCCTAGCGGGAGAAGAGACCCAGTACTTC. Its protein product is CASSSLAGEETQYF. Combining the CDR3 with reference TRBV5-6 and TRBJ2-5 gives the whole variable domain DAGVTQSPTHLIKTRGQQVTLRCSPKSGHDTVSWYQQALGQGPQFIFQYYEEEERQRGNFPDRFSGHQFPNYSSELNVNALLLGDSALYLCASSSLAGEETQYFGPGTRLLVL.

The genes are TRBV3-1 (or the pseudogene TRBV3-2) and TRBJ2-7, with unresolved D. Trimming left V 4 bases short and J 2 bases short, with 12 bases between. This CDR3 has 14 residues. Looked up from germline, CDR1 is LGHDT and CDR2 is YNNKEL (reference sequence). CDR3 nucleotide sequence: TGTGCCAGCAGCCCGAAAGAATCTACCTACGAGCAGTACTTC. Translated: CASSPKESTYEQYF.